This T cell receptor (beta chain) was sequenced in a study of blood T cell repertoires in COVID-19. For the study at large: Researchers got acute and convalescent COVID-19 samples from the United States, Italy and Spain. From T cells, B-cell-depleted T cells, or PBMCs came the material, which was cDNA or gDNA.

Trimming cost V 1 base and J 7 bases, with 13 bases left between them. This CDR3 region has 14 residues. Germline V lookup: CDR1 LNHDA, CDR2 SQIVND (reference sequence). In the original processing: Reference gene primers were amplified, and this amplification served to estimate nucleated cell counts. The table came from immunoSEQ multiplex PCR; TCRdb's copy has only in-frame clones and leaves some out. V and J calls and clone size come straight from that table; D and trimming were deduced from the DNA. The data hold roughly 200,000 clones, with 83% observed a single time. Patients from Seattle were sampled longitudinally, starting during active infection.

Sequenced: peripheral blood. The receptor was derived from a woman in her twenties or thirties with COVID-19, enrolled during active disease. The chain recombines TRBV19 with TRBJ1-1; no clear D. DNA of the CDR3: TGTGCCAGTAGTATAGCGGCAGGCCCCGTTGAAGCTTTCTTT. This codes for CASSIAAGPVEAFF.